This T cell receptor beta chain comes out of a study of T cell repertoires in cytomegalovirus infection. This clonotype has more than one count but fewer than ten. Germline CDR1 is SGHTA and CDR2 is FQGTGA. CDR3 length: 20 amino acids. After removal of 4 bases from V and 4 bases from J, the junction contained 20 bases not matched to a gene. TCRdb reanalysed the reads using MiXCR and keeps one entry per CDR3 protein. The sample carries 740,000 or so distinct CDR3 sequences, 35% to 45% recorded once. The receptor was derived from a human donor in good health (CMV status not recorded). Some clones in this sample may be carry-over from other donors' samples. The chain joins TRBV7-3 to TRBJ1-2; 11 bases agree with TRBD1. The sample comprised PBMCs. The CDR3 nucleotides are TGTGCCAGCAGCTCCCCTACCTCGGACAGGGGGCGCGAGGCTCCCTATGGCTACACCTTC. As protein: CASSSPTSDRGREAPYGYTF. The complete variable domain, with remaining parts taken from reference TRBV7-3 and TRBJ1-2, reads GAGVSQTPSNKVTEKGKYVELRCDPISGHTALYWYRQSLGQGPEFLIYFQGTGAADDSGLPNDRFFAVRPEGSVSTLKIQRTERGDSAVYLCASSSPTSDRGREAPYGYTFGSGTRLTVV.